Included here is one T cell receptor beta chain sequence, with context. This sample also contains other DNA sequences that code for the same CDR3. This sample stems from a study of T cell changes during pregnancy in multiple sclerosis. The method was immunoSEQ multiplex PCR; TCRdb's version includes in-frame clones alone and lacks a portion of them. This sample carries 20,000 to 25,000 clones, about 82% of them seen once, and the ten largest clones take 15% to 19%. This CDR3 comprises 14 residues. Looked up from germline, CDR1 is SGDLS and CDR2 is YYNGEE. V gave up 2 bases and J gave up 3 bases, with 9 bases separating them.

The sequence was collected from a female donor in good health, enrolled as a control in a pregnancy study. The chain is built from TRBV9 and TRBJ1-5; D ambiguous. The sequences come from CD8+ T cells from peripheral blood mononuclear cells, collected in the first trimester of pregnancy. CDR3 sequence: CASSVGGNNQPQHF. The CDR3 region has the DNA TGTGCCAGCAGCGTCGGCGGAAACAATCAGCCCCAGCATTTT.